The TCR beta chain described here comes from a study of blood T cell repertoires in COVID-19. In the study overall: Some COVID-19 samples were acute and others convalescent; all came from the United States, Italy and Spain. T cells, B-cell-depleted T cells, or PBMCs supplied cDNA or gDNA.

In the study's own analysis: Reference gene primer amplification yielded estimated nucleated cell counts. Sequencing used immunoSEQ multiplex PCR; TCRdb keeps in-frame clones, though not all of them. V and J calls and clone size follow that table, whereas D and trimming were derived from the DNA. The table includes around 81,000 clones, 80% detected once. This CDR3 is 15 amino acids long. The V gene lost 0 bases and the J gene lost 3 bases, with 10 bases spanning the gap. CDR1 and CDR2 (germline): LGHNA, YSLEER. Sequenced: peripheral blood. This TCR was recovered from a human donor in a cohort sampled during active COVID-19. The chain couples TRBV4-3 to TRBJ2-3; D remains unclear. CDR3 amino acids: CASSQDPQRTDTQYF. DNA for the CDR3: TGCGCCAGCAGCCAAGATCCACAGAGAACAGATACGCAGTATTTT.